Sequencing of this T cell receptor beta chain was carried out in a study of T-cell reconstitution after alpha-beta-depleted transplantation in children. Preparation of the TCRbeta library was carried out with unique molecular identifiers. TCRdb analysed the PCR reads with MiXCR anew, one entry per CDR3 protein. The sample lists roughly 500,000 distinct CDR3 sequences; approximately 16% were seen once. There are a few counts of this clonotype. This clonotype originated in a human donor who donated a stem cell graft to a child with acute lymphoblastic leukemia. The starting material was PBMCs from the stem cell graft donor, obtained from the stem cell graft.

The CDR3 bases are TGCGCCAGCAGCTTGGCTAGCGGAAATTCCTACGAGCAGTACTTC. Amino acid sequence: CASSLASGNSYEQYF. The chain combines TRBV5-1 with TRBJ2-7; 7 bases map to TRBD2. The CDR3 is 15 residues long. V was pared by 0 bases and J by 1 base, with 4 bases of the junction left unmatched. Germline-derived CDR1 and CDR2 are SGHRS and YFSETQ.